These T cell receptor beta chains were read from a single sample in a study of T cell responses to AZD1222 COVID-19 vaccine. Produced via immunoSEQ multiplex PCR; TCRdb's table is partial and in-frame only. The sample lists 120,000 to 150,000 clones, about 94% occurring once. This specimen was peripheral blood, taken 28 days after the second AZD1222 dose. These TCRs come from an adult who received the AZD1222 COVID-19 vaccine. The CDR3 runs from the conserved cysteine through the conserved F or W. Fields, in order: J gene, clone size, V gene, D gene, CDR3 protein, CDR3 DNA. A D gene is named only where the DNA matches it firmly. The size field is filled for only some rows; it gives once, few, many or a size class.

>TRBJ2-7|once|TRBV7-2|TRBD2
CASFPRAGGVPHDEQYF
TGTGCCAGCTTCCCGAGGGCGGGAGGAGTTCCCCACGACGAGCAGTACTTC
>TRBJ2-1|-|TRBV15|-
CATSRDSLRNEQFF
TGTGCCACCAGCAGAGACTCCCTGCGAAATGAGCAGTTCTTC
>TRBJ1-5|once|TRBV28|-
CASSFKLIGPQHF
TGTGCCAGCAGTTTTAAATTAATTGGGCCCCAGCATTTT
>TRBJ1-1|-|TRBV6-5|-
CASRGTANTEAFF
TGTGCCAGCAGGGGAACTGCGAACACTGAAGCTTTCTTT
>TRBJ2-1|-|TRBV21-1|-
CASSKAGDGSYNEQFF
TGTGCCAGCAGCAAAGCAGGGGATGGCTCCTACAATGAGCAGTTCTTC
>TRBJ1-5|-|TRBV19|-
CASSIVGQRLSNQPQHF
TGTGCCAGTAGTATAGTGGGGCAACGCCTTAGCAATCAGCCCCAGCATTTT
>TRBJ1-2|-|TRBV25-1|-
CASSASDSYGYTF
TGTGCCAGCAGTGCCTCAGACAGTTATGGCTACACCTTC
>TRBJ2-5|-|TRBV7-9|TRBD2
CACGGGRNTNQETQYF
TGTGCCTGTGGAGGCGGGAGGAACACTAATCAAGAGACCCAGTACTTC
>TRBJ2-6|-|TRBV10-3|-
CAISELFRGMNSGANVLTF
TGTGCCATCAGTGAGCTTTTTAGGGGAATGAACTCTGGGGCCAACGTCCTGACTTTC
>TRBJ1-2|-|TRBV5-4|-
CASSNRDGCYTF
TGTGCCAGCAGCAACAGGGACGGGTGCTACACCTTC
>TRBJ2-1|-|TRBV24-1|TRBD1
CAFPNRGPYNEQFF
TGTGCCTTTCCCAACAGGGGGCCCTACAATGAGCAGTTCTTC
>TRBJ2-7|-|TRBV2|-
CASSPRGSIYEQYF
TGTGCCAGCAGTCCCAGGGGCTCTATCTACGAGCAGTACTTC
>TRBJ2-1|-|TRBV6-6|TRBD2
CASSSVLAGGREQFF
TGTGCCAGCAGTTCCGTGCTAGCGGGAGGCAGGGAGCAGTTCTTC
>TRBJ2-3|-|TRBV9|-
CASSVGAGPTDTQYF
TGTGCCAGCAGCGTAGGGGCGGGACCCACAGATACGCAGTATTTT
>TRBJ1-4|-|TRBV6-1|-
CASSEAWTARNEKLFF
TGTGCCAGCAGTGAAGCGTGGACGGCTAGGAATGAAAAACTGTTTTTT
>TRBJ2-3|-|TRBV4-3|TRBD2
CASSLGLGTDTQYF
TGCGCCAGCAGCCTGGGACTAGGGACAGATACGCAGTATTTT
>TRBJ1-5|-|TRBV5-1|-
CASSLGPNQPQHF
TGCGCCAGCAGCTTGGGCCCGAATCAGCCCCAGCATTTT
>TRBJ1-1|-|TRBV14|-
CASSQVGVVTEAFF
TGTGCCAGCAGCCAAGTTGGGGTGGTCACTGAAGCTTTCTTT
>TRBJ2-1|few|TRBV9|TRBD2
CASSVLAGVYNEQFF
TGTGCCAGCAGCGTACTAGCGGGAGTCTACAATGAGCAGTTCTTC
>TRBJ1-4|-|TRBV6-1|TRBD1
CASSEGQINEKLFF
TGTGCCAGCAGTGAGGGACAGATTAATGAAAAACTGTTTTTT
>TRBJ2-1|once|TRBV5-1|TRBD2
CASSLAGDANEQFF
TGCGCCAGCAGCCTAGCGGGAGATGCGAATGAGCAGTTCTTC
>TRBJ2-3|-|TRBV7-2|-
CASSLGGRPGYF
TGTGCCAGCAGCTTAGGAGGGCGCCCCGGGTATTTT
>TRBJ1-1|-|TRBV27|-
CASQIGGSNTEAFF
TGTGCCAGCCAGATAGGGGGATCCAACACTGAAGCTTTCTTT
>TRBJ2-1|-|TRBV6-2/TRBV6-3|-
CASSYSRESSYNEQFF
TGTGCCAGCAGTTACTCAAGGGAAAGCTCCTACAATGAGCAGTTCTTC
>TRBJ2-1|-|TRBV12-3/TRBV12-4|-
CATWPYNEQFF
TGTGCCACCTGGCCCTACAATGAGCAGTTCTTC
>TRBJ1-2|-|TRBV27|-
CASSSRHGSAGYTF
TGTGCCAGCAGTTCAAGGCACGGCTCGGCGGGCTACACCTTC
>TRBJ2-7|-|TRBV10-3|-
CAIGDNPYEQYF
TGTGCCATCGGGGACAATCCCTACGAGCAGTACTTC
>TRBJ1-5|-|TRBV6-6|-
CASSYLRTDNQPQHF
TGTGCCAGCAGTTATCTCAGGACAGATAATCAGCCCCAGCATTTT
>TRBJ2-1|-|TRBV29-1|TRBD1
CSVAGQGRSYNEQFF
TGCAGCGTGGCGGGACAGGGACGCTCCTACAATGAGCAGTTCTTC